This TCR beta chain was recorded in a study of CD8 T cells in Susac syndrome. After extraction with the RNeasy kit, roughly 0.45 to 1 ug of the RNA was reverse transcribed using random hexamers. TCRdb re-called the immunoSEQ multiplex PCR reads with MiXCR, one entry per CDR3 protein. The sample contains around 62,000 distinct CDR3 sequences, more than 90% of which appear only once. This TCR came from a human donor in good health. The specimen was CD8+ T cells from PBMCs.

The CDR3 is CASSSGSYEQYF. The CDR3 DNA is TGTGCCAGCAGTTCAGGGTCCTACGAGCAGTACTTC. The chain joins TRBV5-4 to TRBJ2-7, with a possible D match to TRBD1 (5 bases). Germline assignment: CDR1 SGHNT and CDR2 YYREEE (reference sequence). The CDR3 totals 12 residues. Deletions cut 5 bases from V and 1 base from J, with 7 bases between. The variable domain in full, with the rest retrieved from reference TRBV5-4 and TRBJ2-7, is ETGVTQSPTHLIKTRGQQVTLRCSSQSGHNTVSWYQQALGQGPQFIFQYYREEENGRGNFPPRFSGLQFPNYSSELNVNALELDDSALYLCASSSGSYEQYFGPGTRLTVT.